Shown below are 29 T cell receptor beta chains from a single sample sequenced in a study of blood T cell repertoires in COVID-19. Libraries were prepared by immunoSEQ multiplex PCR; TCRdb keeps only in-frame clonotypes and omits some of them. Here the sample spans more than 100,000 clones, approximately 84% being singletons. Source material: peripheral blood. The source is a woman of 80 years or more with acute or convalescent COVID-19.

The chain links TRBV27 to TRBJ2-3; 8 nucleotides agree with TRBD2. There are 17 residues in the CDR3. Trimming took 4 bases from V and 0 from J; bases not matched to a gene: 9. Germline V CDR1 and CDR2: MNHEY, SMNVEV (reference sequence). The CDR3 DNA reads TGTGCCAGCAGTTCCACCTCAGCGGGAGCTAGCACAGATACGCAGTATTTT. Translating it yields CASSSTSAGASTDTQYF.

The gene calls are TRBV12-5 and TRBJ2-5, with D tentatively TRBD2 (6 bases). CDR3 length: 15 residues. CDR1 is LGHNT and CDR2 is FRNRAP in the germline V gene. Between the trimmed V and J ends, which lost 7 bases and 5 bases, there was a span of 20 bases. Written as DNA, the CDR3 is TGTGCTAGTGCCCCCACCTGGAGGGTTTTTGAGACCCAGTACTTC. Translating it yields CASAPTWRVFETQYF. The variable domain in full, completed from reference TRBV12-5 and TRBJ2-5, reads DARVTQTPRHKVTEMGQEVTMRCQPILGHNTVFWYRQTMMQGLELLAYFRNRAPLDDSGMPKDRFSAEMPDATLATLKIQPSEPRDSAVYFCASAPTWRVFETQYFGPGTRLLVL.

This chain links TRBV7-9 with TRBJ2-2, with D tentatively TRBD1 (5 bases). The germline V gene has CDR1 SEHNR and CDR2 FQNEAQ (reference sequence). V lost 4 bases and J lost 0, with 9 bases in between. The CDR3 covers 15 residues. This CDR3 is CASSSPRANTGELFF. DNA of the CDR3: TGTGCCAGCAGCTCCCCCAGGGCGAACACCGGGGAGCTGTTTTTT. Complete variable domain (other parts from reference TRBV7-9 and TRBJ2-2): DTGVSQNPRHKITKRGQNVTFRCDPISEHNRLYWYRQTLGQGPEFLTYFQNEAQLEKSRLLSDRFSAERPKGSFSTLEIQRTEQGDSAMYLCASSSPRANTGELFFGEGSRLTVL.

This clone was observed a single time. V and J are TRBV7-9 and TRBJ1-1; D gene unclear. Germline CDR1 reads SEHNR; CDR2 reads FQNEAQ (reference sequence). Deletions cut 3 bases from V and 3 bases from J, with 11 bases between. The CDR3 length is 14 residues. CDR3 amino acids: CASSFMGRDTEAFF. The DNA for the CDR3 is TGTGCCAGCAGCTTTATGGGGAGGGACACTGAAGCTTTCTTT.

This sequence joins TRBV12-3 or TRBV12-4 and TRBJ1-2; D unclear. V lost 4 bases and J 8 bases, leaving 11 bases between the germline ends. This CDR3 is 12 amino acids long. CDR3 bases: TGTGCCAGCAGTTACGCCGAGCGAGGCTACACCTTC. Residues: CASSYAERGYTF.

The CDR3 loop reads CASSQGGTYEQYF. The CDR3 bases are TGTGCCAGCAGCCAAGGGGGTACCTACGAGCAGTACTTC. The rearrangement links TRBV7-9 to TRBJ2-7, with D possibly TRBD1 on 6 matching bases. Deletions cut 5 bases from V and 2 bases from J, with 10 bases between. CDR1 is SEHNR, CDR2 FQNEAQ, per germline (reference sequence). CDR3 length: 13 amino acids. The whole variable domain, filled in from reference TRBV7-9 and TRBJ2-7, reads DTGVSQNPRHKITKRGQNVTFRCDPISEHNRLYWYRQTLGQGPEFLTYFQNEAQLEKSRLLSDRFSAERPKGSFSTLEIQRTEQGDSAMYLCASSQGGTYEQYFGPGTRLTVT.

For the CDR3, the DNA is TGTGCCAGCAGCCAAGATGCAGCGGGAGACAATGAGCAGTTCTTC. It yields the protein CASSQDAAGDNEQFF. V is TRBV3-1 (or the pseudogene TRBV3-2) and J is TRBJ2-1; 8 nucleotides line up with TRBD2. After removal of 0 bases from V and 5 bases from J, the junction contained 3 bases not matched to a gene. Looked up from germline, CDR1 is LGHDT and CDR2 is YNNKEL (reference sequence). The CDR3 runs 15 residues.

V usage is TRBV18 and J usage is TRBJ1-1, with D perhaps TRBD1 (6 bases). Deletions cut 0 bases from V and 1 base from J, with 18 bases between. There are 18 residues in the CDR3. Germline V gene data show CDR1 as KGHSH and CDR2 as LQKENI. CDR3 residues: CASSPPDRRTFKNTEAFF. As DNA, the CDR3 is TGTGCCAGCTCACCACCCGACAGGCGCACCTTTAAGAACACTGAAGCTTTCTTT.

This clone showed up just once. The chain joins TRBV6-2 or TRBV6-3 to TRBJ2-3, with 14 positions matching TRBD2. The CDR3 has 18 residues. Per the germline V gene, CDR1 is MNHEY and CDR2 is SVGEGT. Trimming took 0 bases from V and 4 from J; bases not matched to a gene: 6. The CDR3 bases are TGTGCCAGCAGTTACTCGAAGGGACTAGCGGGGGTCGCAGATACGCAGTATTTT. Translating it yields CASSYSKGLAGVADTQYF.

The chain recombines TRBV10-1 with TRBJ1-1; no reliable D call. Germline assignment: CDR1 WNHNN and CDR2 SYGVQD (reference sequence). V was shortened by 5 bases and J by 0 bases, with 7 bases between the two germline ends. The CDR3 contains 13 residues. The CDR3 sequence: CASSPGVNTEAFF. The CDR3 bases are TGCGCCAGCAGTCCCGGGGTGAACACTGAAGCTTTCTTT.

The chain links TRBV9 to TRBJ2-1, with D perhaps TRBD1 (6 bases). Trimming removed 4 bases from V and 9 bases from J, with 14 bases in between. CDR1 is SGDLS and CDR2 is YYNGEE in the germline V gene. The CDR3 totals 13 residues. CDR3 bases: TGTGCCAGCAGCCCCCCTGGGGGCCCTGAGCAGTTCTTC. Translating gives CASSPPGGPEQFF.

A few counts support this clone. The rearrangement joins TRBV5-1 to TRBJ1-1; 10 nucleotides align to TRBD1. V lost 0 bases to trimming and J lost 0 bases; unmatched junction nucleotides: 8. Germline CDR1 reads SGHRS; CDR2 reads YFSETQ. The CDR3 length is 18 residues. CDR3 bases: TGCGCCAGCAGCTTGGAGACAGGGGGCCCAGGAATGAACACTGAAGCTTTCTTT. Translated: CASSLETGGPGMNTEAFF.

The chain uses TRBV6-2 or TRBV6-3 and TRBJ2-3; 8 bases agree with TRBD2. CDR1 MNHEY and CDR2 SVGEGT come from the germline V gene. The J segment lost 3 bases and the V segment lost 5 bases, leaving 7 bases of the junction unmatched. The CDR3 covers 15 residues. CDR3 nucleotides: TGTGCCAGCAGTCCATCTAGCGGGCTGACAGATACGCAGTATTTT. Its protein is CASSPSSGLTDTQYF.

The V call is TRBV27, the J call TRBJ2-5, with TRBD2 as a possible D gene (5 bases). From germline, CDR1 is MNHEY and CDR2 SMNVEV (reference sequence). V lost 6 bases and J lost 2, with 10 bases in between. This CDR3 comprises 13 residues. The CDR3 protein is CASSSRGQETQYF. The CDR3, as DNA: TGTGCCAGCAGCTCCCGGGGTCAAGAGACCCAGTACTTC.

This sequence joins TRBV7-2 and TRBJ2-3; 13 bases map to TRBD2. This CDR3 contains 16 residues. Per germline, CDR1 SGHTA and CDR2 FQGNSA. V shed 0 bases, J shed 10 bases, and the junction held 7 bases outside the gene matches. The CDR3 coding sequence is TGTGCCAGCAGCTTAGCCAGGACTAGCGGGAGCCCTGCGCAGTATTTT. Protein sequence: CASSLARTSGSPAQYF.

J is TRBJ2-5 and V is TRBV30; TRBD1 agrees at 7 bases. The CDR3 has 14 amino acids. Unmatched junction bases numbered 4, after V lost 1 base and J lost 2 bases. Looked up from germline, CDR1 is GTSNPN and CDR2 is SVGIG (reference sequence). CDR3 sequence reads: CAWSAGQPQETQYF. As DNA, the CDR3 is TGTGCCTGGAGTGCGGGACAGCCTCAAGAGACCCAGTACTTC.

DNA for the CDR3: TGCGCCAGCAGCTTGGATGGCGGGAGCTCCTACGAGCAGTACTTC. Its protein is CASSLDGGSSYEQYF. V usage is TRBV5-1 and J usage is TRBJ2-7; 7 bases are a match to TRBD2. Trimming at V came to 0 bases and at J to 0 bases, leaving 3 bases not matched to a gene. There are 15 residues in the CDR3. Germline V gene data show CDR1 as SGHRS and CDR2 as YFSETQ.

This rearrangement joins TRBV9 to TRBJ2-4; D uncertain. The CDR3 is 15 residues long. Germline V CDR1 and CDR2: SGDLS, YYNGEE. Trimming removed 2 bases from V and 1 base from J, with 10 bases in between. The CDR3 DNA follows: TGTGCCAGCAGCGTCGACCCCGGGGCCAAAAACATTCAGTACTTC. It yields the protein CASSVDPGAKNIQYF.

The V gene is TRBV7-8, the J gene TRBJ2-3; D call uncertain. CDR3 length equals 15 residues. V was trimmed by 0 bases and J by 0 bases, leaving 7 bases between them. Germline CDR1 reads SGHVS; CDR2 reads FQNEAQ. The CDR3 sequence: CASSLARFSTDTQYF. In DNA, the CDR3 is TGTGCCAGCAGCTTAGCCCGGTTTAGCACAGATACGCAGTATTTT.

The genes are TRBV6-5 and TRBJ2-3; the match to TRBD2 covers 8 bases. Germline loops: CDR1 MNHEY, CDR2 SVGAGI. Trimming took 6 bases from V and 8 from J; bases not matched to a gene: 13. The CDR3 length is 15 residues. The CDR3 is CASRIAGPASGTQYF. CDR3 nucleotides: TGTGCCAGCAGAATAGCGGGGCCGGCAAGCGGTACGCAGTATTTT.

The chain carries TRBV6-6 and TRBJ1-1, with a tentative D call TRBD1 (6 bases). V was pared by 6 bases and J by 1 base, with 9 bases between. CDR3 length: 13 amino acids. Per the germline V gene, CDR1 is MNHNY and CDR2 is SVGAGI (reference sequence). The CDR3 reads CASRDRQNTEAFF. Written as DNA, the CDR3 is TGTGCCAGCAGGGACAGACAGAACACTGAAGCTTTCTTT.

The V gene is TRBV7-8, the J gene TRBJ1-2; D is possibly TRBD1 (6 bases). CDR1 and CDR2 (germline): SGHVS, FQNEAQ. The CDR3 has 12 amino acids. V was trimmed by 5 bases and J by 6 bases, leaving 10 bases between them. CDR3 sequence (DNA): TGTGCCAGCAGCCGGGACATTGATGGCTACACCTTC. Protein sequence: CASSRDIDGYTF.

To note about this clone: This could be a read error, since a much larger clone is one nucleotide away. This rearrangement joins TRBV14 to TRBJ2-3; no definite D call. Germline CDR1 and CDR2: SGHDN and FVKESK. The CDR3 runs 12 residues. V was shortened by 4 bases and J by 2 bases, with 4 bases between the two germline ends. In DNA form, the CDR3 reads TGTGCCAGCAGCCCCTCCACAGATACGCAGTATTTT. Translating gives CASSPSTDTQYF.

This clone was found once. J is TRBJ2-1 and V is TRBV7-9; D is possibly TRBD2 (5 bases). The germline V and J ends were trimmed by 10 bases and 2 bases, with 15 bases remaining between them. CDR3 length: 14 residues. Germline V lookup: CDR1 SEHNR, CDR2 FQNEAQ (reference sequence). The CDR3: CATTPSGTYNEQFF. The CDR3 bases are TGTGCCACCACACCTTCCGGGACCTACAATGAGCAGTTCTTC.

This chain uses TRBV18 with TRBJ1-5, with a weak D call TRBD1 (5 bases). Trimming shortened V by 3 bases and J by 0 bases, and 9 bases separated the two germline ends. The CDR3 spans 15 residues. Germline V lookup: CDR1 KGHSH, CDR2 LQKENI. In DNA, the CDR3 is TGTGCCAGCTCACCCGACAGTTATAGCAATCAGCCCCAGCATTTT. It translates to CASSPDSYSNQPQHF.

The chain recombines TRBV4-3 with TRBJ1-2; the match to TRBD1 covers 7 bases. V shed 4 bases and J 8 bases; nucleotides not matched to a gene: 7. CDR3 size: 13 residues. Germline V gene lookup returns CDR1 LGHNA and CDR2 YSLEER. CDR3 sequence: CASSPLGGGGYTF. The DNA for the CDR3 is TGCGCCAGCAGCCCATTAGGGGGCGGGGGCTACACCTTC.

The chain recombines TRBV10-3 with TRBJ2-7; 13 bases match TRBD2. This CDR3 contains 14 residues. The germline CDR1 and CDR2 sequences are ENHRY and SYGVKD. Losses at the gene ends were 6 bases for V and 5 bases for J; bases not matched to a gene: 4. CDR3 sequence: CAIRRTSGSDEQYF. For the CDR3, the DNA is TGTGCCATCAGGCGGACTAGCGGGAGTGACGAGCAGTACTTC.

The chain is built from TRBV30 and TRBJ2-7; tentatively, D is TRBD2 (6 bases). The CDR3 covers 13 residues. The germline V and J ends were trimmed by 7 bases and 1 base, with 14 bases remaining between them. CDR1 and CDR2 from the germline V gene are GTSNPN and SVGIG (reference sequence). Here the CDR3 DNA reads TGTGCCTCCGGGACTGGATTTTCCTACGAGCAGTACTTC. It codes for CASGTGFSYEQYF.

V is TRBV11-2 and J is TRBJ2-3; D is unclear. This CDR3 comprises 13 residues. Trimming stripped 0 bases from V and 4 bases from J, with 5 bases between. CDR1 SGHAT and CDR2 FQNNGV come from the germline V gene. The CDR3 nucleotides read TGTGCCAGCAGCTTAGATCGGGCAGATACGCAGTATTTT. As protein: CASSLDRADTQYF.